A single sample is the source of the 32 T cell receptor beta chains below, sequenced in a study of cytomegalovirus exposure and HLA in healthy donors. PCR used 60 Vbeta primers and 13 Jbeta primers. Using immunoSEQ multiplex PCR, the repertoire was profiled, and TCRdb retains in-frame clones only, with some absent. This sample has 150,000 to 200,000 clones, with 79% found just once. The sequencing input was PBMCs. Receptor source: a woman between 50 and 59 years old in good health and CMV-seronegative.

The chain employs TRBV29-1 and TRBJ2-7; D might be TRBD1 (6 bases). Between the trimmed V and J ends, which lost 7 bases and 0 bases, there was a span of 13 bases. Germline V gene sequence: CDR1 SQVTM, CDR2 ANQGSEA. The CDR3 extends over 13 amino acids. The CDR3 nucleotides are TGCAGCGCCCTCCAGGGGACCTCCTACGAGCAGTACTTC. It codes for CSALQGTSYEQYF.

The chain carries TRBV19 and TRBJ2-2; 10 nucleotides align to TRBD2. The J segment lost 5 bases and the V segment lost 3 bases, leaving 9 bases of the junction unmatched. The CDR3 is 17 residues long. The germline V gene has CDR1 LNHDA and CDR2 SQIVND (reference sequence). The chain's CDR3 is CASSITSGARGTGELFF. CDR3 sequence (DNA): TGTGCCAGTAGTATCACTAGCGGGGCACGCGGGACCGGGGAGCTGTTTTTT. Based on the CDR3 plus reference TRBV19 and TRBJ2-2, the full variable domain is DGGITQSPKYLFRKEGQNVTLSCEQNLNHDAMYWYRQDPGQGLRLIYYSQIVNDFQKGDIAEGYSVSREKKESFPLTVTSAQKNPTAFYLCASSITSGARGTGELFFGEGSRLTVL.

The chain combines TRBV6-5 with TRBJ1-1, with 9 bases fitting TRBD1. The CDR3 contains 14 residues. V trimming: 0 bases; J trimming: 11 bases; junction bases outside the gene matches: 7. CDR1 and CDR2 from the germline V gene are MNHEY and SVGAGI. The chain's CDR3 is CASSYSKTGGNAFF. The CDR3 DNA sequence: TGTGCCAGCAGTTACTCGAAAACAGGGGGCAATGCTTTCTTT.

Turning to this clone: This sample includes further DNA sequences coding for the same CDR3. The chain links TRBV6-5 to TRBJ1-2, with D possibly matching TRBD1 (5 bases). The germline CDR1 and CDR2 sequences are MNHEY and SVGAGI. Trimming pared 0 bases from V and 1 base from J, leaving 6 bases between. CDR3 length equals 14 residues. The DNA for the CDR3 is TGTGCCAGCAGTTACTCGGGGCTTAACTATGGCTACACCTTC. Amino acid sequence: CASSYSGLNYGYTF.

The DNA for the CDR3 is TGTGCCAGCAGTTCGGGACAGGGGACCTATAATGAAAAACTGTTTTTT. Its protein is CASSSGQGTYNEKLFF. The rearrangement links TRBV28 to TRBJ1-4; 10 bases match TRBD1. The J segment lost 4 bases and the V segment lost 4 bases, leaving 6 bases of the junction unmatched. CDR3 length equals 16 residues. Germline assignment: CDR1 MDHEN and CDR2 SYDVKM.

This rearrangement joins TRBV28 to TRBJ1-2; D uncertain. Trimming took off 2 bases at V and 7 bases at J, with 11 bases between the two ends. The germline gives CDR1 MDHEN, CDR2 SYDVKM. This CDR3 contains 13 residues. In nucleotides, the CDR3 is TGTGCCAGCAGTTTACCGGGAGGTATTGGCTACACCTTC. Translation: CASSLPGGIGYTF.

This clone was detected only a few times. J is TRBJ2-7 and V is TRBV29-1, with a tentative D call TRBD2 (5 bases). CDR3 size: 11 residues. Germline V gene data show CDR1 as SQVTM and CDR2 as ANQGSEA. Trimming stripped 3 bases from V and 5 bases from J, with 8 bases between. The CDR3 bases are TGCAGCGTTGAGTCGGGGAACGAGCAGTACTTC. Translated: CSVESGNEQYF.

The chain links TRBV7-3 to TRBJ2-7, with 8 nucleotides matching TRBD1. The germline CDR1 and CDR2 sequences are SGHTA and FQGTGA. The ends lost 5 bases at V and 0 bases at J; junction bases unmatched: 6. The CDR3 sequence is 15 residues long. Written as DNA, the CDR3 is TGTGCCAGCAGCCCCACAGGGGGGAGCTCCTACGAGCAGTACTTC. It specifies CASSPTGGSSYEQYF.

The rearrangement uses TRBV29-1 and TRBJ1-3; no clear D gene. The CDR3 is 13 amino acids. Germline CDR1 reads SQVTM; CDR2 reads ANQGSEA. Trimming took 4 bases from V and 1 from J, leaving 8 bases between them. The CDR3 DNA sequence: TGCAGCGTTGGCTTGACATCTGGAAACACCATATATTTT. This gives the protein CSVGLTSGNTIYF.

The gene calls are TRBV6-1 and TRBJ2-5, with D tentatively TRBD2 (6 bases). Germline assignment: CDR1 MNHNS and CDR2 SASEGT. V lost 6 bases and J lost 0, with 11 bases in between. The CDR3 covers 14 residues. The DNA for the CDR3 is TGTGCCAGCAGCCAGCGGGCCAACCAAGAGACCCAGTACTTC. Translated, it gives CASSQRANQETQYF.

This clone was observed a single time. The chain combines TRBV11-2 with TRBJ1-6; D not resolved. With 7 bases removed from V and 7 bases from J, the gap between germline ends came to 14 bases. CDR1 and CDR2 (germline): SGHAT, FQNNGV. This CDR3 comprises 14 residues. The CDR3 region is CASKRARTNSPLHF. CDR3 DNA sequence: TGTGCCAGCAAGCGGGCCAGAACAAATTCACCCCTCCACTTT.

The genes are TRBV4-1 and TRBJ2-5; no firm D call. Deletions cut 3 bases from V and 2 bases from J, with 10 bases between. The CDR3 runs 14 residues. Germline assignment: CDR1 MGHRA and CDR2 YSYEKL. CDR3 loop: CASSHRSSQETQYF. The CDR3 DNA reads TGCGCCAGCAGCCACCGAAGCTCTCAAGAGACCCAGTACTTC.

V is TRBV10-3 and J is TRBJ1-3; 9 bases agree with TRBD1. CDR1 ENHRY and CDR2 SYGVKD come from the germline V gene. The V segment lost 6 bases and the J segment 0 bases; nucleotides outside the gene matches: 3. The CDR3 has 15 amino acids. CDR3 nucleotides: TGTGCCATCAGCCAGGGACAGGGCTCTGGAAACACCATATATTTT. Protein: CAISQGQGSGNTIYF.

With regard to this clone: The same CDR3 is also encoded by other DNA sequences in this sample. The chain is built from TRBV5-1 and TRBJ2-6, with TRBD1 matching 8 bases. The germline V gene has CDR1 SGHRS and CDR2 YFSETQ. This CDR3 comprises 17 residues. J lost 0 bases, V lost 4 bases, and 6 bases had no gene match. The CDR3: CASSRGQGSSGANVLTF. The CDR3 nucleotides are TGCGCCAGCAGCCGAGGACAGGGCTCCTCTGGGGCCAACGTCCTGACTTTC.

The rearrangement joins TRBV13 to TRBJ1-1; D not certain. V was pared by 1 base and J by 4 bases, with 16 bases between. The CDR3 runs to 16 residues. The V gene's germline CDR1 is PRHDT and CDR2 FYEKMQ (reference sequence). CDR3 residues: CASSLVIGSRATEAFF. Written as DNA, the CDR3 is TGTGCCAGCAGCTTAGTTATAGGGAGTCGCGCCACTGAAGCTTTCTTT.

This clone was observed a few times. The CDR3 nucleotides are TGTGCCAGCAGTAAGCAGGGTTTTGATACGCAGTATTTT. As protein: CASSKQGFDTQYF. V is TRBV6-4 and J is TRBJ2-3; D might be TRBD1 (5 bases). CDR3 length: 13 amino acids. Between the trimmed V and J ends, which lost 5 bases and 6 bases, there was a span of 12 bases. The germline V gene has CDR1 MRHNA and CDR2 SNTAGT.

J is TRBJ1-4 and V is TRBV5-1; D unclear. The germline CDR1 and CDR2 sequences are SGHRS and YFSETQ. The CDR3 length is 14 residues. Trimming took 1 base from V and 2 from J, leaving 6 bases between them. The CDR3: CASSLTDTNEKLFF. DNA for the CDR3: TGCGCCAGCAGCTTGACAGATACTAATGAAAAACTGTTTTTT.

The V call is TRBV7-8, the J call TRBJ2-3; 9 bases match TRBD1. The germline gives CDR1 SGHVS, CDR2 FQNEAQ. This CDR3 has 18 amino acids. Losses at the gene ends were 2 bases for V and 2 bases for J; bases not matched to a gene: 11. The CDR3 region is CASSLPSTRTGDTDTQYF. The CDR3 DNA is TGTGCCAGCAGCTTACCGTCAACTCGGACAGGGGACACAGATACGCAGTATTTT. The complete variable domain, with remaining parts taken from reference TRBV7-8 and TRBJ2-3, reads GAGVSQSPRYKVAKRGQDVALRCDPISGHVSLFWYQQALGQGPEFLTYFQNEAQLDKSGLPSDRFFAERPEGSVSTLKIQRTQQEDSAVYLCASSLPSTRTGDTDTQYFGPGTRLTVL.

This clone occurred a few times. J is TRBJ2-1 and V is TRBV7-2; D is perhaps TRBD2 (5 bases). V was pared by 5 bases and J by 8 bases, with 19 bases between. The length of the CDR3 is 15 residues. The germline gives CDR1 SGHTA, CDR2 FQGNSA. The CDR3 region is CASSPIGRGSHEQFF. Here the CDR3 DNA reads TGTGCCAGCAGCCCGATTGGAAGAGGGAGTCATGAGCAGTTCTTC.

This clone was seen a few times. The junction and the germline gene differ at one end; a read error may be behind it. The gene calls are TRBV18 and TRBJ1-4, with a tentative D call TRBD1 (6 bases). There are 15 residues in the CDR3. Germline V CDR1 and CDR2: KGHSH, LQKENI. The CDR3 nucleotides read TGTGCCAGCTCACCACCGGGGACAACGAATGAAAAACTGTTTTTT. Protein product: CASSPPGTTNEKLFF.

This clone was seen a handful of times. The CDR3 spells CASSVADSDSGANVLTF. The CDR3 region has the DNA TGTGCCAGCAGCGTGGCCGATTCAGACTCTGGGGCCAACGTCCTGACTTTC. This chain links TRBV7-9 with TRBJ2-6; no definite D call. Germline lookup yields CDR1 SEHNR and CDR2 FQNEAQ (reference sequence). V was clipped by 5 bases and J by 0 bases, with 14 bases between them. CDR3 length: 17 residues.

V is TRBV9 and J is TRBJ1-4; 10 bases line up with TRBD1. Trimming took 0 bases from V and 6 from J; bases not matched to a gene: 5. The CDR3 is 16 residues long. From germline, CDR1 is SGDLS and CDR2 YYNGEE. The CDR3 is CASSVAVGTGDEKLFF. DNA for the CDR3: TGTGCCAGCAGCGTAGCCGTCGGGACAGGGGATGAAAAACTGTTTTTT.

V usage is TRBV4-1 and J usage is TRBJ2-5; D possibly corresponds to TRBD2 (6 bases). Matching the DNA end better, TRBJ2-7 makes the J call doubtful. Germline CDR1 is MGHRA and CDR2 is YSYEKL. The CDR3 contains 13 residues. The CDR3 loop is CASSRDFSYEQYF. The CDR3 region has the DNA TGCGCCAGCAGTAGGGACTTCTCCTACGAGCAGTACTTC.

The V call is TRBV18, the J call TRBJ1-1; D is ambiguous. The CDR3 consists of 18 residues. Trimming pared 1 base from V and 0 bases from J, leaving 18 bases between. Germline CDR1 is KGHSH and CDR2 is LQKENI. The CDR3 region is CASSPQVFSQDLNTEAFF. CDR3 coding DNA: TGTGCCAGCTCACCACAAGTATTCAGCCAGGACTTGAACACTGAAGCTTTCTTT.

The V call is TRBV4-2, the J call TRBJ2-5; D is perhaps TRBD2 (5 bases). With 1 base removed from V and 5 bases from J, the gap between germline ends came to 23 bases. From germline, CDR1 is LGHNA and CDR2 YNFKEQ. The CDR3 covers 18 residues. The chain's CDR3 is CASSQGTRPGLGWETQYF. The CDR3 coding sequence is TGTGCCAGCAGCCAAGGCACTAGACCGGGCCTGGGCTGGGAGACCCAGTACTTC.

This chain links TRBV10-3 with TRBJ1-4; D gene uncertain. There are 15 residues in the CDR3. Trimming removed 6 bases from V and 3 bases from J, with 14 bases in between. The germline CDR1 and CDR2 sequences are ENHRY and SYGVKD. The CDR3 region has the DNA TGTGCCATCAGCCCCCATACTGGAGCTAATGAAAAACTGTTTTTT. This gives the protein CAISPHTGANEKLFF.

The chain has TRBV7-2 and TRBJ2-1, with D perhaps matching TRBD1 (6 bases). Germline CDR1 is SGHTA and CDR2 is FQGNSA. The V end was cut by 2 bases, the J end by 5 bases, with 13 bases between. The CDR3 is 15 residues long. CDR3 residues: CASSLNRAQHNEQFF. DNA of the CDR3: TGTGCCAGCAGCTTAAACAGGGCCCAACACAATGAGCAGTTCTTC.

The chain combines TRBV6-6 with TRBJ2-2; D may be TRBD1 (6 bases). The CDR3 is made up of 14 amino acids. The germline V gene encodes CDR1 MNHNY and CDR2 SVGAGI (reference sequence). The V end lost 8 bases, the J end lost 1 base, and 11 bases lay between the germline ends. CDR3 in DNA: TGTGCCAGCCAACTGACAGGGAACACCGGGGAGCTGTTTTTT. Protein sequence: CASQLTGNTGELFF.

The chain carries TRBV18 and TRBJ2-4, with 7 bases identical to TRBD1. Germline CDR1 KGHSH, CDR2 LQKENI. V lost 0 bases to trimming and J lost 8 bases; unmatched junction nucleotides: 7. This CDR3 region has 15 residues. The CDR3 bases are TGTGCCAGCTCACCACCGACAGCCGACAGGGACATTCAGTACTTC. Translation gives CASSPPTADRDIQYF.

The rearrangement uses TRBV4-3 and TRBJ2-3, with D possibly TRBD1 on 5 matching bases. Germline assignment: CDR1 LGHNA and CDR2 YSLEER. The CDR3 consists of 15 residues. Trimming cost V 2 bases and J 6 bases, with 15 bases left between them. The CDR3 DNA is TGCGCCAGCAGCCAAATAGGTGGGGCGTTGGATACGCAGTATTTT. Translated: CASSQIGGALDTQYF.

This chain uses TRBV14 with TRBJ2-3, with TRBD1 as a possible D gene (5 bases). Germline CDR1 is SGHDN and CDR2 is FVKESK. V lost 0 bases, J lost 1 base, and 17 bases lay in between. The CDR3 sequence is 18 residues long. CDR3 protein: CASSQDFRQEGGTDTQYF. The DNA for the CDR3 is TGTGCCAGCAGCCAAGATTTTAGGCAGGAAGGGGGCACAGATACGCAGTATTTT.

V is TRBV4-3 and J is TRBJ1-6; 7 bases match TRBD1. The junction had 10 bases not matched to a gene; V was cut back by 7 bases and J by 10 bases. There are 14 residues in the CDR3. Looked up from germline, CDR1 is LGHNA and CDR2 is YSLEER. CDR3 nucleotide sequence: TGCGCCAGCAACCTAGGACAGGTTGGGTCACCCCTCCACTTT. Its translation: CASNLGQVGSPLHF.